This T cell receptor (beta chain) was profiled in a study of T cell repertoires in aging, cancer and after chemotherapy (dated by TCRdb to about 2019). With respect to the entire study: Six donor age groups were covered, ranging from 30 or younger up to 70 or older, and each group contained at least three individuals. In the hematological group, the paired samples taken before and after chemotherapy came from chronic lymphocytic leukemia patients given fludarabine- or bendamustine-based regimens. The full dataset contained around 8.2 million TCR reads. Alongside 95 to 100 healthy donors serving as a reference group, the cohort included approximately 210 cancer patients, of whom approximately 94 had hematological cancers and 120 to 130 had solid cancers. The study profiled peripheral blood TCR beta repertoires from healthy donors and cancer patients to examine immunoaging and T cell reconstitution after chemotherapy.

General study outcomes and caveats: Lymphoid organ infiltration was present in hematological cancer patients, and this infiltration may itself impair thymic emigration or peripheral T cell expansion. In healthy donors, the decline in TCR diversity with age was mainly explained by loss of richness, whereas in cancer patients loss of evenness was also found to contribute. According to the authors, the repertoire data do not permit conclusions about immunological memory after chemotherapy. Significantly lower blood TCR diversity and higher clonality were observed in untreated patients with hematological or solid cancers than in age-matched healthy donors. An increase in median generation probability over the chemotherapy interval was observed in both cancer cohorts, suggesting that the repertoire was reconstituted through rebound thymic output.

This clonotype registers as medium-sized (0.01 to 0.1%) within its sample. The target of this receptor is not known. No qualities accompany the bases; no much larger clone lies one base away. Using a mixed TRB-A/B primer pool, multiplex touch-down PCR amplified rearranged TRB sequences covering the V, D and J segments. Illumina adapters and sample indices were added to the amplicons in two consecutive PCR reactions performed with Phusion HS II polymerase. Amplicons were gel-purified using the NucleoSpin Gel and PCR Clean-up kit and were subsequently checked with Qubit and an Agilent 2100 Bioanalyzer. The libraries were sequenced on an Illumina MiSeq with 600-cycle, single-indexed, paired-end runs. The study's own analysis went as follows. MiXCR versions 2.12 and 3.0.5 were used to process TRB sequences. Each unique CDR3 nucleotide sequence was counted as one clone, and only productive sequences with at least two reads were retained. Repertoire metrics included Shannon diversity, evenness, clonality (one minus evenness), and alpha-parameterized diversity profiles from alpha 0 to 5. The IGoR algorithm was used to calculate generation probabilities of clones in the paired pre- and post-chemotherapy samples. TCRdb itself trimmed the public reads at Q25 with fastp, ran MiXCR and retained productive beta chains. Rows are unified per CDR3 protein, each entry keeping the most common DNA and genes. For this entry, the V and J calls and clone size follow TCRdb and not the study's own pipeline. Across this sample there are about 6,600 distinct CDR3 sequences, with 22% seen only once. The ten largest clones take up 8.5% to 10% of the sample.

Instead of sorted cells or RNA, genomic DNA extracted from peripheral blood served as the source for amplifying TCR beta rearrangements. V has 3 bases trimmed and J has 6 bases trimmed; junction bases matching no gene number 5. The CDR3 starts with the cysteine, ends with the phenylalanine, and has 15 residues. Just CDR3 DNA is preserved here, 45 bases in frame from base 1. As encoded in the germline V gene (reference sequence), CDR1 is LNHDA while CDR2 is SQIVND. Sequenced sample: blood. The chain links TRBV19 with TRBJ1-5, with 10 central nucleotides matching TRBD1. This clonotype originated in a human donor with a blood cancer. DNA sequence: TGTGCCAGTAGTATCAGGGACAGGGGACGTCAGCCCCAGCATTTT. This codes for CASSIRDRGRQPQHF.